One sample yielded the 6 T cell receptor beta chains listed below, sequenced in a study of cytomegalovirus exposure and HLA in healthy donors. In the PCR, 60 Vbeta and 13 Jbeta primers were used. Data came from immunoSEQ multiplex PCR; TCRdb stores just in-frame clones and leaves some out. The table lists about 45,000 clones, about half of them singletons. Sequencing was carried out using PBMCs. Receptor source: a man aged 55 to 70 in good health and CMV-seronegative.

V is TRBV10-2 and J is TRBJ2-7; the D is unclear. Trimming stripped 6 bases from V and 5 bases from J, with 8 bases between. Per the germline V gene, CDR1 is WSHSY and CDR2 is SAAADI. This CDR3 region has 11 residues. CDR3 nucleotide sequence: TGCGCCAGCAGGGCCTTGAACGAGCAGTACTTC. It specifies CASRALNEQYF.

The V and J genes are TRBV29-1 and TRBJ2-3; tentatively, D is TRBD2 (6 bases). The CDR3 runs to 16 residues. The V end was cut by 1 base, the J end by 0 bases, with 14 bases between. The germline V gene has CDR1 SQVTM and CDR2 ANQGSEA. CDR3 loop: CSVEGGRQGSTDTQYF. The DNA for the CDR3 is TGCAGCGTTGAAGGAGGGAGGCAAGGGAGCACAGATACGCAGTATTTT.

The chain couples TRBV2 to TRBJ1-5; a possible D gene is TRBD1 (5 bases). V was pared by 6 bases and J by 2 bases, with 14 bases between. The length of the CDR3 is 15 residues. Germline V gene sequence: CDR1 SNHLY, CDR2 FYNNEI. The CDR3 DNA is TGTGCCAGCAGGGGTGGGGGGGTCGGCAATCAGCCCCAGCATTTT. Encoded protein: CASRGGGVGNQPQHF.

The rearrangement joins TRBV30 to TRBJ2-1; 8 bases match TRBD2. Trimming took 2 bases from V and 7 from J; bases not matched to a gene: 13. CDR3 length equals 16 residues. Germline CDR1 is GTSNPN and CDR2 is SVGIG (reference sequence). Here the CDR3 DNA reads TGTGCCTGGAGTCATGCCTTAAGCGGGAGCATGAATGAGCAGTTCTTC. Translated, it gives CAWSHALSGSMNEQFF.

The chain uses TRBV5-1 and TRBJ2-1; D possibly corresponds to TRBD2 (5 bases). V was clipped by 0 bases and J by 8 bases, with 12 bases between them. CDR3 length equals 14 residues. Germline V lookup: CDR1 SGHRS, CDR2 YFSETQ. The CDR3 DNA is TGCGCCAGCAGCTTGGCAGACGGAGGAGATGAGCAGTTCTTC. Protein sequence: CASSLADGGDEQFF.

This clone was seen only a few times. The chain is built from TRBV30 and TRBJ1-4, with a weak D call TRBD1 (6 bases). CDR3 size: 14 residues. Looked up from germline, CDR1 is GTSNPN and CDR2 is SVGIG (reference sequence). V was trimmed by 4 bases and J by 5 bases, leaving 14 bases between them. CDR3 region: CAWNTGQTNEKLFF. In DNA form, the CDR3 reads TGTGCCTGGAATACAGGACAGACGAATGAAAAACTGTTTTTT.